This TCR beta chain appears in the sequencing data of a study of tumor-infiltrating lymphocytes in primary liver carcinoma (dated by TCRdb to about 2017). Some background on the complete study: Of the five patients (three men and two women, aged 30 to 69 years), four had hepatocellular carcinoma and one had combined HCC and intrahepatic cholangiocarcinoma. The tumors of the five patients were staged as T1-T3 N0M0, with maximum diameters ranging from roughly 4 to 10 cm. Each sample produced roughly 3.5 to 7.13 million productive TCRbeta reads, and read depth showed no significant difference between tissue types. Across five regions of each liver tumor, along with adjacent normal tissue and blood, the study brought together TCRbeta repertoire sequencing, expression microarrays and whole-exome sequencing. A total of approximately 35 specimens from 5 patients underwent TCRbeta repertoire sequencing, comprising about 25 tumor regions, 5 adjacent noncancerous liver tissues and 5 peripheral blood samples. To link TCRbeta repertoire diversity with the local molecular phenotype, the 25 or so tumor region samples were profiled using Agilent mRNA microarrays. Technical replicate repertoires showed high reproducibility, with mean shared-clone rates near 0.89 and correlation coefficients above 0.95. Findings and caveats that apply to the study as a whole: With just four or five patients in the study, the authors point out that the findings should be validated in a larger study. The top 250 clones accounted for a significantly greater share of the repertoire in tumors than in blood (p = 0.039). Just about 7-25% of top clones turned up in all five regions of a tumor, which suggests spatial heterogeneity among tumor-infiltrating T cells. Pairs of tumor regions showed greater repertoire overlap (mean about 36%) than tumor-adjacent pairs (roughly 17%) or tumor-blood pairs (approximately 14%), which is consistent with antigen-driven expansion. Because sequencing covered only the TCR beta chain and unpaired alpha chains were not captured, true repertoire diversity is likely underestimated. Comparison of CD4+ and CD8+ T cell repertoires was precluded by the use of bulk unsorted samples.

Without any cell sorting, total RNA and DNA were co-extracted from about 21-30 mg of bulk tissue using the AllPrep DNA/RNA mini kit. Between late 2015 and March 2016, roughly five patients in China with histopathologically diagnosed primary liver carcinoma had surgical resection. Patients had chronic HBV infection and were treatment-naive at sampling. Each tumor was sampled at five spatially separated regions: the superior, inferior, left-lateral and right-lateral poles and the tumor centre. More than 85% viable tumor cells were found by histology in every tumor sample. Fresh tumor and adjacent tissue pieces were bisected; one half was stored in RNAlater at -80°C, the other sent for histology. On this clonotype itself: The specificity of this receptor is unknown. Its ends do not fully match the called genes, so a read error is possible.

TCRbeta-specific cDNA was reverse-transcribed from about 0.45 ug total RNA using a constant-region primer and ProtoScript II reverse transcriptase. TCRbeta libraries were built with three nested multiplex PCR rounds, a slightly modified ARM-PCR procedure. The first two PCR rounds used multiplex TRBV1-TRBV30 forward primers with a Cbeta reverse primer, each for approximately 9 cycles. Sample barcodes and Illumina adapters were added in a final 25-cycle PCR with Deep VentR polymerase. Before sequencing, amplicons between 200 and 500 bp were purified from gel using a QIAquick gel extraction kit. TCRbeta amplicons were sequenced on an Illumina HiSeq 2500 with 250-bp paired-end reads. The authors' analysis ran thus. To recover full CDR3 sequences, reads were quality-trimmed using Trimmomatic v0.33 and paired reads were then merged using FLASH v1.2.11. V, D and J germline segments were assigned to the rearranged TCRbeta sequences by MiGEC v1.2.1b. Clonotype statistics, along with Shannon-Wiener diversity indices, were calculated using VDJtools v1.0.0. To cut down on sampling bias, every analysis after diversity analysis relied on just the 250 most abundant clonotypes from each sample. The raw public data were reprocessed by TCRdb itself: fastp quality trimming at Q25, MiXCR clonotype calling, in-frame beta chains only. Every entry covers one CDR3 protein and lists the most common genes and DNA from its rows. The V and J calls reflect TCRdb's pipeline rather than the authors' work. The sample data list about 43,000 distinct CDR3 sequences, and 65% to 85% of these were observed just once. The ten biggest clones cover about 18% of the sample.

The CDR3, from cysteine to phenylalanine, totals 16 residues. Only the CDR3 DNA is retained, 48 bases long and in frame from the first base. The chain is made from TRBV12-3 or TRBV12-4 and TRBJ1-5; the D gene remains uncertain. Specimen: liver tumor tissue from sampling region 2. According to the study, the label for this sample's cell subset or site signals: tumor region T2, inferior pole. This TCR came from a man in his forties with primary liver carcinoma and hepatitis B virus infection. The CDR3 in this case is CANSFTPLTEDQSQHF. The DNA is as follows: TGTGCCAACAGTTTCACTCCCCTAACAGAGGATCAGTCCCAGCATTTT.